This T cell receptor beta chain was recovered during a study of post-analysis software for immune sequencing data (dated by TCRdb to 2015 to 2017). For the study in its entirety: Relapsing-remitting, secondary progressive and progressive-relapsing multiple sclerosis were recorded as disease courses, and subtype annotation was lacking for some patients. The multiple sclerosis patient repertoires were compared with ten to eleven previously published healthy control repertoires from donors aged about 6 to 26 years. A subset of samples was prepared in parallel using single-end sample barcoding, then pooled and co-amplified after Illumina adapter ligation.

To demonstrate the VDJtools post-analysis software, TCR beta repertoires were profiled from the peripheral blood of 13 young patients with multiple sclerosis. The patients with multiple sclerosis were children and adolescents between roughly 6 and 17 years of age. Reading from cysteine to phenylalanine, the CDR3 counts 14 amino acids. Only the CDR3 DNA stays, 42 bases, in frame from base 1. V loses 2 bases of germline sequence and J loses 11 bases, and the interval between the two ends is 16 bases. Study-wide findings and limitations: Direct clustering with F measure showed strong co-clustering of samples prepared in the same batch, prompting a batch-effect correction. Normalized Chao1 diversity was significantly lower in multiple sclerosis patients than controls, suggesting substantial peripheral T-cell clonal expansion. Significantly higher frequencies in patients than in controls were found for five or six TRBV segments, including TRBV5-6, TRBV5-1 and TRBV20-1. The control group was slightly older than the multiple sclerosis patient group.

This clonotype was recorded many times. There is no known antigen for this receptor. Base quality data are lacking; no much larger clone is found one base away. Libraries were built with PCR. TCRdb shows the sequencer as Illumina HiSeq 2500. Unique molecular identifiers were incorporated into TCR beta cDNA libraries to reduce PCR and sequencing biases. Every 1 to 10 million input T cells yielded roughly 500,000 cDNA molecules, meaning each molecule approximated one T cell. The patient libraries were prepared and sequenced with the same protocol used for the earlier healthy control dataset. Samples belonging to the same batch were prepared together, multiplexed and sequenced on a shared HiSeq lane. Per the original workflow: MIGEC handled the raw barcoded reads, throwing out single-read molecular identifier groups before consensus assembly and CDR3 extraction. Clonotype tables were post-analysed with VDJtools, normalizing diversity by down-sampling all datasets to the smallest sample size. In repertoire overlap clustering, CDR3 amino acid sequences, but not nucleotide sequences, were matched to correct batch-related cross-sample contamination. The public reads were quality trimmed at Q25 with fastp and then assembled into clones with MiXCR by TCRdb, keeping productive beta chains. Each entry is one CDR3 protein sequence, shown with its most common DNA and genes. TCRdb's processing, not the authors' own work, is the source of the V and J calls. The sample table records hundreds of thousands of distinct CDR3 sequences; roughly 40% of these occur just once. The ten largest clones take up 1.5% to 2% of the sample.

Material for sequencing was blood. The sequence links TRBV12-3 or TRBV12-4 to TRBJ2-1, with no reliable assignment of the D segment. The sequence came from a girl between 5 and 17 years old with multiple sclerosis. Read as DNA, the sequence is TGTGCCAGCAGTTTATCCTCCCTAGGAACACAGCAGTTCTTC. Translated, this gives CASSLSSLGTQQFF.